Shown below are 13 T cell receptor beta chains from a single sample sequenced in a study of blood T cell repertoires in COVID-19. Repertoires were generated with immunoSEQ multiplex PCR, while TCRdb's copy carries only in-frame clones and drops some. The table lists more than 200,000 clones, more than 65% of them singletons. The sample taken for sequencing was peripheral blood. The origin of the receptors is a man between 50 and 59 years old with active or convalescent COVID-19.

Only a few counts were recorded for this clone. The CDR3 DNA reads TGCGCCAGCAGCTCGCAGGGGACTGGAAACACCATATATTTT. Protein sequence: CASSSQGTGNTIYF. The J gene is TRBJ1-3, the V gene TRBV5-1; D might be TRBD1 (6 bases). Per germline, CDR1 SGHRS and CDR2 YFSETQ. Trimming took off 3 bases at V and 2 bases at J, with 9 bases between the two ends. The CDR3 consists of 14 residues.

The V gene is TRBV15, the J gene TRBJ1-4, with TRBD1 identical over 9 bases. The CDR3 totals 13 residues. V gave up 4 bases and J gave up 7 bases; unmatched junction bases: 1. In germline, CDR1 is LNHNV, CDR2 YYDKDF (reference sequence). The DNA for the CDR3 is TGTGCCACCAGCACGACAGGGGGTGAAAAACTGTTTTTT. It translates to CATSTTGGEKLFF.

The CDR3 loop reads CASSPRVGNTIYF. CDR3 nucleotides: TGTGCCAGCAGCCCCAGGGTCGGAAACACCATATATTTT. This sequence joins TRBV7-3 and TRBJ1-3, with D perhaps TRBD1 (5 bases). CDR1 and CDR2 from the germline V gene are SGHTA and FQGTGA. V lost 5 bases and J 4 bases, leaving 9 bases between the germline ends. The CDR3 runs to 13 residues.

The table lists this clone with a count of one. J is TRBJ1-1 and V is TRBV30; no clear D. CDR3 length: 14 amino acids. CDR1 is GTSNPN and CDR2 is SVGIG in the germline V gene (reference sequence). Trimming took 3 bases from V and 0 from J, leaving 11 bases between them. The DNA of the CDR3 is TGTGCCTGGAGGAGAATCGTCCTGAACACTGAAGCTTTCTTT. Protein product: CAWRRIVLNTEAFF. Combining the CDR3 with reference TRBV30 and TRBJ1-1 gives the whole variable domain SQTIHQWPATLVQPVGSPLSLECTVEGTSNPNLYWYRQAAGRGLQLLFYSVGIGQISSEVPQNLSASRPQDRQFILSSKKLLLSDSGFYLCAWRRIVLNTEAFFGQGTRLTVV.

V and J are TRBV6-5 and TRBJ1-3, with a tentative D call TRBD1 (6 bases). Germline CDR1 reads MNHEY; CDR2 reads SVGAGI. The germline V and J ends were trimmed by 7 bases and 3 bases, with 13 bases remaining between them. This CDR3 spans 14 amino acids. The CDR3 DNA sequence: TGTGCCAGCATACCAGGGGACGTTGGAAACACCATATATTTT. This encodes CASIPGDVGNTIYF.

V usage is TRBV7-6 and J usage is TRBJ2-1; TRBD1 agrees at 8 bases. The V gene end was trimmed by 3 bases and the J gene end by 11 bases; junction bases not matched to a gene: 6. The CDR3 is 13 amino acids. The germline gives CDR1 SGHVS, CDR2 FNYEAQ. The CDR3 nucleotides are TGTGCCAGCAGCTTCTTACAGGGGGAGAAGCAGTTCTTC. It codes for CASSFLQGEKQFF.

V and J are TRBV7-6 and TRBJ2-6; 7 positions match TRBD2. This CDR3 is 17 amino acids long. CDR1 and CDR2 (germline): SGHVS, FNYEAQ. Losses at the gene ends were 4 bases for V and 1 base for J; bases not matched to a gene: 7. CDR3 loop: CASSSSSGGSGANVLTF. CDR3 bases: TGTGCCAGCAGCTCCTCCTCGGGGGGTTCTGGGGCCAACGTCCTGACTTTC.

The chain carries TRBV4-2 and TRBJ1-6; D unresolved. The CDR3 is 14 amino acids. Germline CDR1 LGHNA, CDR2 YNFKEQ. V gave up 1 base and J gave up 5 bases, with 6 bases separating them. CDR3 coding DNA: TGTGCCAGCAGCCAAGGCAGGAATAATTCACCCCTCCACTTT. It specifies CASSQGRNNSPLHF.

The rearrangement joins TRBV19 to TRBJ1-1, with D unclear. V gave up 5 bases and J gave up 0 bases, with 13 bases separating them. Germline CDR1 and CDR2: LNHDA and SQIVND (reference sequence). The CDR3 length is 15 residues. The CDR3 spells CASSGERQMNTEAFF. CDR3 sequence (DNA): TGTGCCAGTAGTGGAGAACGCCAGATGAACACTGAAGCTTTCTTT.

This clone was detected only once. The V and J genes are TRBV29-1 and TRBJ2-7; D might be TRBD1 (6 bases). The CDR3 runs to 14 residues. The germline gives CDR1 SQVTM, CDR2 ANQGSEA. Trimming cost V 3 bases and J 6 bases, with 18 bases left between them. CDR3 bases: TGCAGCGTTGAGGAAGCAGGGGTTCAGTCCGAGCAGTACTTC. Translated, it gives CSVEEAGVQSEQYF.

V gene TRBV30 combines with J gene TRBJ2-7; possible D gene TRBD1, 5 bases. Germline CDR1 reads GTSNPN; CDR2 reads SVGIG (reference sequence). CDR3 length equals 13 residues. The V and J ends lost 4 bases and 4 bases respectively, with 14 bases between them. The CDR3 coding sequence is TGTGCCTGGAAAGCAAGGGGTCGGTACGAGCAGTACTTC. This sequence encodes CAWKARGRYEQYF.

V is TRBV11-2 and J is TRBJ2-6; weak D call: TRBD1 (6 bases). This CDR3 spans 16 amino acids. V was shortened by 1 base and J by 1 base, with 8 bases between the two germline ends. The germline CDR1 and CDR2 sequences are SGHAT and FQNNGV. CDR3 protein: CASSLGRGSGANVLTF. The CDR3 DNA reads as TGTGCCAGCAGCTTAGGCAGGGGATCTGGGGCCAACGTCCTGACTTTC.

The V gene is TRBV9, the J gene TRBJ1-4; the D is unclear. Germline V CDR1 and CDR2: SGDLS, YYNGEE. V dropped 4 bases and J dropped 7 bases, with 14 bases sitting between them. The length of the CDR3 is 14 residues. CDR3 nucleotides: TGTGCCAGCAGCCCCCTCGGGGTGTTTGAAAAACTGTTTTTT. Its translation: CASSPLGVFEKLFF. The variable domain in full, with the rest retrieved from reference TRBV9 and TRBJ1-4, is DSGVTQTPKHLITATGQRVTLRCSPRSGDLSVYWYQQSLDQGLQFLIQYYNGEERAKGNILERFSAQQFPDLHSELNLSSLELGDSALYFCASSPLGVFEKLFFGSGTQLSVL.